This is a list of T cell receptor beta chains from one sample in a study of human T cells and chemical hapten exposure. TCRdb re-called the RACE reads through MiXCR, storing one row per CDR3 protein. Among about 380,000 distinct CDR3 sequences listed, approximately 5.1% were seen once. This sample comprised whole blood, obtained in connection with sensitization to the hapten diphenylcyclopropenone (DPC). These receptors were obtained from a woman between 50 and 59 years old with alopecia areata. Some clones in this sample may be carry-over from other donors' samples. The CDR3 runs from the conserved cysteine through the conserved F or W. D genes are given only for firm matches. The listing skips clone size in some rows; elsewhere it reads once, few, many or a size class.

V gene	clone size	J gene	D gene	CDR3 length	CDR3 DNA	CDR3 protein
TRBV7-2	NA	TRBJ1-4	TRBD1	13	TGTGCCAGCAGCCAGGGGGCGGGAGAAAAACTGTTTTTT	CASSQGAGEKLFF
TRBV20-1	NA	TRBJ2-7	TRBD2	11	TGCAGCGGACTAGCAAGTCACGAGCAGTACTTC	CSGLASHEQYF
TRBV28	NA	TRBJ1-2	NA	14	TGTGCCAGCAGGGGAGGCAGTACTAACTATGGCTACACCTTC	CASRGGSTNYGYTF
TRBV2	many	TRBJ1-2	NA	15	TGTGCCAGCAGTGAAGCGCTTACAGGGACCTATGGCTACACCTTC	CASSEALTGTYGYTF
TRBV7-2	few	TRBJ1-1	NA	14	TGTGCCAGCAGCTTAGAGGGCGGCGGCACTGAAGCTTTCTTT	CASSLEGGGTEAFF
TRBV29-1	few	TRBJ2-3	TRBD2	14	TGCAGCGTTGAAACTCTGAGCGGGACGGATACGCAGTATTTT	CSVETLSGTDTQYF
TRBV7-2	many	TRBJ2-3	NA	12	TGTGCCAGCAGCTCTCCTTTAGATACGCAGTATTTT	CASSSPLDTQYF
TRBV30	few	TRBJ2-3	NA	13	TGTGCCTGGAGAGTCCGTCCCACAGATACGCAGTATTTT	CAWRVRPTDTQYF
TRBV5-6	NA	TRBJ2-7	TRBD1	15	TGTGCCAGCAGCCCGAGGACAGGCTATACCTACGAGCAGTACTTC	CASSPRTGYTYEQYF
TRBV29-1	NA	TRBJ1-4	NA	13	TGCAGCGTCTTGACTGCAACTAATGAAAAACTGTTTTTT	CSVLTATNEKLFF
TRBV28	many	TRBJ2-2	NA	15	TGTGCCAGCAGCCCCCAGGACGCGAACACCGGGGAGCTGTTTTTT	CASSPQDANTGELFF
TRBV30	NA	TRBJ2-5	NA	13	TGTGCCTGGACGTCCCGAGGGCCTGAGACCCAGTACTTC	CAWTSRGPETQYF
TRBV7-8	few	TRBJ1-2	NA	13	TGTGCCAGCAGCCCATGGACCAACTATGGCTACACCTTC	CASSPWTNYGYTF
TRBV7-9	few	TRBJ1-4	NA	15	TGTGCCAGCAGTTTTACGACTCAGGGGACTGAAAAACTGTTTTTT	CASSFTTQGTEKLFF
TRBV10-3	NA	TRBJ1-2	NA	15	TGTGCCATCAGTGATGCCGGGGCACCAAACTATGGCTACACCTTC	CAISDAGAPNYGYTF
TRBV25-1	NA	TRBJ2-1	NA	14	TGTGCCAGCGTCCGGGGACAACTAGGGGGTGAGCAGTTCTTC	CASVRGQLGGEQFF
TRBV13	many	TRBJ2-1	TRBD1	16	TGTGCCAGCAGCCCCCTAGGACAGGATGGGTCACGGGAGCAGTTCTTC	CASSPLGQDGSREQFF